A selection of T cell receptor beta chains follows, all from one sample in a study of Graves' ophthalmopathy and Graves' hyperthyroidism. TCRdb ran MiXCR on the multiplex PCR reads and lists one entry per CDR3 protein. The top ten clones hold about 9.3% of a sample with over 200,000 distinct CDR3 sequences, around 30% of them seen once. The material sequenced was peripheral blood. The receptors originated from a man aged 45-65 years with Graves' ophthalmopathy. Each CDR3 is given with its conserved first and last residue. A D gene is named only where the DNA matches it firmly. Size tells how often a clone was seen (once, few, many) or the class of an expanded clone, and some rows leave it out.

CDR3: CASSVAGGSNYGYTF; DNA: TGTGCCAGCAGCGTAGCTGGCGGTTCTAACTATGGCTACACCTTC; V: TRBV9; J: TRBJ1-2; size: .; D: .
CDR3: CASTLGAGRTYEQYF; DNA: TGTGCCAGCACCCTAGGGGCAGGGCGGACCTACGAGCAGTACTTC; V: TRBV28; J: TRBJ2-7; size: .; D: .
CDR3: CATSREVRDYEQYF; DNA: TGTGCCACCAGCAGAGAGGTCCGGGACTACGAGCAGTACTTC; V: TRBV15; J: TRBJ2-7; size: .; D: .
CDR3: CASSLTGAGNYGYTF; DNA: TGTGCCAGCAGCCTTACTGGGGCAGGGAACTATGGCTACACCTTC; V: TRBV11-3; J: TRBJ1-2; size: many; D: .
CDR3: CASSPMRTSGLLTGELFF; DNA: TGTGCCAGCAGTCCGATGCGGACTAGCGGCTTACTCACCGGGGAGCTGTTTTTT; V: TRBV27; J: TRBJ2-2; size: many; D: TRBD2
CDR3: CASSPRDRGLDEQYF; DNA: TGTGCCAGCAGCCCTCGGGACAGGGGGCTCGACGAGCAGTACTTC; V: TRBV7-2; J: TRBJ2-7; size: many; D: TRBD1
CDR3: CSAAGVGETQYF; DNA: TGCAGTGCGGCGGGAGTGGGGGAGACCCAGTACTTC; V: TRBV20-1; J: TRBJ2-5; size: many; D: TRBD2
CDR3: CASSSTGQGSPLHF; DNA: TGTGCCAGCAGTTCGACAGGGCAAGGTTCACCCCTCCACTTT; V: TRBV6-5; J: TRBJ1-6; size: .; D: TRBD1
CDR3: CASSFRTGNTIYF; DNA: TGTGCCAGCAGCTTTCGAACTGGAAACACCATATATTTT; V: TRBV7-2; J: TRBJ1-3; size: few; D: .
CDR3: CASSWGGNNEQYF; DNA: TGTGCCAGCAGTTGGGGCGGCAACAACGAGCAGTACTTC; V: TRBV12-3/TRBV12-4; J: TRBJ2-7; size: .; D: .
CDR3: CASSSSGTSGRQYF; DNA: TGTGCCAGCAGTTCCTCCGGGACTAGCGGGAGGCAGTACTTC; V: TRBV6-2/TRBV6-3; J: TRBJ2-7; size: .; D: TRBD2
CDR3: CASTVTGGSYEQYF; DNA: TGTGCCAGCACTGTGACAGGGGGGTCCTACGAGCAGTACTTC; V: TRBV6-1; J: TRBJ2-7; size: .; D: TRBD1
CDR3: CASSIARANTGELFF; DNA: TGTGCCAGTAGTATAGCCCGAGCGAACACCGGGGAGCTGTTTTTT; V: TRBV19; J: TRBJ2-2; size: .; D: .
CDR3: CASSARDPGELFF; DNA: TGTGCCAGCAGCGCCAGGGACCCCGGGGAGCTGTTTTTT; V: TRBV9; J: TRBJ2-2; size: many; D: .
CDR3: CSVEMAGDAEETQYF; DNA: TGCAGCGTTGAGATGGCAGGGGACGCCGAGGAGACCCAGTACTTC; V: TRBV29-1; J: TRBJ2-5; size: many; D: .
CDR3: CAWSAGLQETQYF; DNA: TGTGCCTGGAGTGCCGGACTGCAAGAGACCCAGTACTTC; V: TRBV30; J: TRBJ2-5; size: .; D: .
CDR3: CASSQTFKAFF; DNA: TGTGCCAGCAGCCAAACGTTTAAGGCTTTCTTT; V: TRBV14; J: TRBJ1-1; size: many; D: .
CDR3: CASSYGAGGLGEQYF; DNA: TGTGCCAGCAGTTACGGAGCGGGAGGGCTAGGGGAGCAGTACTTC; V: TRBV6-5; J: TRBJ2-7; size: many; D: TRBD2
CDR3: CASRQYSYEQYF; DNA: TGTGCCAGCAGACAGTACTCCTACGAGCAGTACTTC; V: TRBV28; J: TRBJ2-7; size: many; D: .
CDR3: CASSFDMGTGSPGANVLTF; DNA: TGTGCCAGCAGTTTTGACATGGGGACAGGGTCCCCGGGGGCCAACGTCCTGACTTTC; V: TRBV12-3/TRBV12-4; J: TRBJ2-6; size: many; D: TRBD1
CDR3: CASSNWTPSYEQYF; DNA: TGTGCCAGTAGTAATTGGACACCATCCTACGAGCAGTACTTC; V: TRBV19; J: TRBJ2-7; size: .; D: .
CDR3: CSAPTGGSQPQHF; DNA: TGCAGTGCTCCGACAGGGGGCTCGCAGCCCCAGCATTTT; V: TRBV20-1; J: TRBJ1-5; size: many; D: TRBD1
CDR3: CASSSFSGNYGYTF; DNA: TGTGCCAGCAGCTCCTTCTCAGGGAACTATGGCTACACCTTC; V: TRBV11-2; J: TRBJ1-2; size: many; D: .
CDR3: CASVEGGTKNIQYF; DNA: TGTGCCAGCGTGGAAGGGGGAACCAAAAACATTCAGTACTTC; V: TRBV7-2; J: TRBJ2-4; size: .; D: .
CDR3: CASTPPGAGELFF; DNA: TGTGCCAGTACCCCCCCCGGGGCCGGGGAGCTGTTTTTT; V: TRBV19; J: TRBJ2-2; size: many; D: .
CDR3: CAWGLAGGIEQYF; DNA: TGTGCCTGGGGACTAGCGGGAGGAATCGAGCAGTACTTC; V: TRBV30; J: TRBJ2-7; size: once; D: TRBD2
CDR3: CASSQGLAGYEQYF; DNA: TGTGCCAGCAGCCAAGGACTAGCGGGTTACGAGCAGTACTTC; V: TRBV7-2; J: TRBJ2-7; size: .; D: TRBD2
CDR3: CSARGPTGVTPSDTEAFF; DNA: TGCAGTGCTAGAGGGCCGACAGGGGTCACACCGTCGGACACTGAAGCTTTCTTT; V: TRBV20-1; J: TRBJ1-1; size: many; D: TRBD1
CDR3: CASSYGQYSNQPQHF; DNA: TGTGCCAGCAGTTACGGGCAGTATAGCAATCAGCCCCAGCATTTT; V: TRBV6-2/TRBV6-3; J: TRBJ1-5; size: few; D: .
CDR3: CASSLDRRYEQYF; DNA: TGTGCCAGCAGCTTGGACAGGAGATACGAGCAGTACTTC; V: TRBV11-1; J: TRBJ2-7; size: .; D: TRBD1
CDR3: CASSDHPGRQPQHF; DNA: TGTGCCAGCAGTGATCATCCAGGGAGACAGCCCCAGCATTTT; V: TRBV6-1; J: TRBJ1-5; size: many; D: .
CDR3: CASTRLTSTEAFF; DNA: TGTGCCAGCACCCGTCTAACGAGCACTGAAGCTTTCTTT; V: TRBV6-2/TRBV6-3; J: TRBJ1-1; size: .; D: .
CDR3: CASSSPGQGAAGELFF; DNA: TGTGCCAGCAGTTCGCCTGGACAGGGGGCCGCCGGGGAGCTGTTTTTT; V: TRBV6-5; J: TRBJ2-2; size: many; D: TRBD1
CDR3: CASSWTGPGVHSPLHF; DNA: TGCGCCAGCAGCTGGACAGGGCCGGGCGTGCATTCACCCCTCCACTTT; V: TRBV5-1; J: TRBJ1-6; size: .; D: TRBD1
CDR3: CASSWDSMNTEAFF; DNA: TGTGCCAGCAGCTGGGACAGCATGAACACTGAAGCTTTCTTT; V: TRBV7-2; J: TRBJ1-1; size: few; D: TRBD1
CDR3: CASSFLGGRQPQHF; DNA: TGTGCCAGCAGTTTTCTAGGAGGACGCCAGCCCCAGCATTTT; V: TRBV28; J: TRBJ1-5; size: many; D: .
CDR3: CATSVDGTQPQHF; DNA: TGTGCCACCAGTGTTGACGGTACTCAGCCCCAGCATTTT; V: TRBV24-1; J: TRBJ1-5; size: .; D: .
CDR3: CSAWTGEGYTF; DNA: TGCAGCGCCTGGACAGGGGAAGGCTACACCTTC; V: TRBV29-1; J: TRBJ1-2; size: many; D: TRBD1
CDR3: CASGATGEVQPQHF; DNA: TGTGCCAGCGGGGCGACAGGGGAGGTTCAGCCCCAGCATTTT; V: TRBV28; J: TRBJ1-5; size: .; D: TRBD1
CDR3: CAISEGWGRSASGANVLTF; DNA: TGTGCCATCAGTGAGGGGTGGGGGAGGTCCGCTTCTGGGGCCAACGTCCTGACTTTC; V: TRBV10-3; J: TRBJ2-6; size: many; D: .
CDR3: CASSLHLRTLQETQYF; DNA: TGTGCCAGCAGTCTCCACCTTCGGACCCTCCAAGAGACCCAGTACTTC; V: TRBV6-1; J: TRBJ2-5; size: .; D: .
CDR3: CASSSSGGYQETQYF; DNA: TGTGCCAGCAGTTCTAGCGGGGGCTACCAAGAGACCCAGTACTTC; V: TRBV28; J: TRBJ2-5; size: .; D: TRBD2
CDR3: CSGETSGRAMETQYF; DNA: TGCAGTGGAGAAACTAGCGGGAGGGCCATGGAGACCCAGTACTTC; V: TRBV20-1; J: TRBJ2-5; size: .; D: TRBD2
CDR3: CASSIWDSNQPQHF; DNA: TGTGCCAGTAGTATATGGGATAGCAATCAGCCCCAGCATTTT; V: TRBV19; J: TRBJ1-5; size: many; D: .
CDR3: CASSQGLAREQYF; DNA: TGTGCCAGCAGCCAGGGACTAGCGCGGGAGCAGTACTTC; V: TRBV7-2; J: TRBJ2-7; size: .; D: TRBD2
CDR3: CASSLGGQISRGTEAFF; DNA: TGTGCCAGCAGCTTAGGCGGGCAGATCTCACGGGGCACTGAAGCTTTCTTT; V: TRBV11-1; J: TRBJ1-1; size: many; D: .